The entry that follows covers one T cell receptor (beta chain) sequence. Clones were sequenced by immunoSEQ multiplex PCR, and TCRdb holds only the in-frame ones, with some missing. The sample yields about 160,000 clones, over 75% seen once. The CDR3 sequence is 14 residues long. The V and J ends lost 5 bases and 5 bases respectively, with 15 bases between them. Per germline, CDR1 SNHLY and CDR2 FYNNEI. This entry belongs to a study of blood T cell repertoires in COVID-19. This TCR came from a man aged 80 or over with COVID-19, enrolled during active disease. The gene calls are TRBV2 and TRBJ2-5, with D maybe TRBD2 (6 bases). The sample comprised peripheral blood. As DNA, the CDR3 is TGTGCCAGCAGTACACGACTAGGGTCTGAGACCCAGTACTTC. Its translation: CASSTRLGSETQYF.